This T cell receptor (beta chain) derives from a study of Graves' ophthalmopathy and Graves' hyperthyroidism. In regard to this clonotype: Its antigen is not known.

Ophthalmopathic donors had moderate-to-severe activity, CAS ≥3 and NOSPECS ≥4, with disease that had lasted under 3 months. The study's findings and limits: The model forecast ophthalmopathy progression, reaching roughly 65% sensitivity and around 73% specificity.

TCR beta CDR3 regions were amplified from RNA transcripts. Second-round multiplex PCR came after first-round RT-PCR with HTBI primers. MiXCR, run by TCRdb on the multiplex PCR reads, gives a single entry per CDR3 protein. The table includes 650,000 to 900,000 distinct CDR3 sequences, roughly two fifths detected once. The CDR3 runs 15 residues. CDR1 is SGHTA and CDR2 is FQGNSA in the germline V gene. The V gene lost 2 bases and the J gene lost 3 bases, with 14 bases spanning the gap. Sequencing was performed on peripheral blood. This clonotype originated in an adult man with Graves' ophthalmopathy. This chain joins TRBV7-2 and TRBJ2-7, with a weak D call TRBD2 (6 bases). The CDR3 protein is CASSLREAGGYEQYF. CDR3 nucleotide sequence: TGTGCCAGCAGCTTAAGGGAGGCAGGCGGCTACGAGCAGTACTTC.